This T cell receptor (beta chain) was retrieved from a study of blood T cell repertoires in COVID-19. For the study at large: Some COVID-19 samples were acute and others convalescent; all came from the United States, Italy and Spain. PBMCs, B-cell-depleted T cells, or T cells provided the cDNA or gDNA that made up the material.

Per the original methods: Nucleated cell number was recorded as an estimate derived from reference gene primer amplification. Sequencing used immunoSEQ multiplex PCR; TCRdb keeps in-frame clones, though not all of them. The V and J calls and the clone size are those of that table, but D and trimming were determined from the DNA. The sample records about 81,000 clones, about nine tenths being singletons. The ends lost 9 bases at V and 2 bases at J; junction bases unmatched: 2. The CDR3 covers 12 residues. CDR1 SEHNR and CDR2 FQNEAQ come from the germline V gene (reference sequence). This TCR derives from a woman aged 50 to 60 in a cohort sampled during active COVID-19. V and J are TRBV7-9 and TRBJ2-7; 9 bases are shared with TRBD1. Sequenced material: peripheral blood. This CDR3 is CASRQGAYEQYF. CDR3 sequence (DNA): TGTGCCAGTCGACAGGGGGCCTACGAGCAGTACTTC.